These 24 T cell receptor beta chains came from one sample sequenced in a study of CD8 T cells in Susac syndrome. RNA, at 0.5 to 1 ug, was reverse transcribed with random hexamers. TCRdb re-derived calls from the immunoSEQ multiplex PCR reads in MiXCR, one entry per CDR3 protein. Of approximately 200,000 distinct CDR3 sequences in the sample, around 95% were seen once. The sample was CD4+ T cells from PBMCs. Source of these receptors: a human donor with multiple sclerosis.

The rearrangement uses TRBV9 and TRBJ2-2; D is unresolved. CDR3 length: 15 residues. The germline V gene has CDR1 SGDLS and CDR2 YYNGEE. Trimming left V 0 bases short and J 2 bases short, with 8 bases between. The CDR3 nucleotides read TGTGCCAGCAGCGTAGCCAAGGGTAACACCGGGGAGCTGTTTTTT. This codes for CASSVAKGNTGELFF.

The chain employs TRBV2 and TRBJ1-1; TRBD1 is a possible D gene (6 bases). CDR3 size: 15 residues. Germline CDR1 is SNHLY and CDR2 is FYNNEI. The ends were cut back, 4 bases at V and 8 bases at J, with 20 bases in the middle. The CDR3, as DNA: TGTGCCAGCAGTGCCGGAGTCAGGGGCTCAGCCGAAGCTTTCTTT. This sequence encodes CASSAGVRGSAEAFF.

This chain uses TRBV2 with TRBJ2-7; D ambiguous. The CDR3 totals 14 residues. Trimming left V 10 bases short and J 2 bases short, with 18 bases between. CDR1 and CDR2 (germline): SNHLY, FYNNEI. CDR3 sequence reads: CATRPSVGPYEQYF. The CDR3 bases are TGTGCCACCCGGCCGTCCGTCGGCCCCTACGAGCAGTACTTC.

V usage is TRBV27 and J usage is TRBJ2-3, with unresolved D. Trimming took off 7 bases at V and 2 bases at J, with 7 bases between the two ends. Per the germline V gene, CDR1 is MNHEY and CDR2 is SMNVEV (reference sequence). The CDR3 covers 12 residues. CDR3 coding DNA: TGTGCCAGCAAGAGCAACACAGATACGCAGTATTTT. This sequence encodes CASKSNTDTQYF.

The chain has TRBV19 and TRBJ1-6; D possibly corresponds to TRBD1 (6 bases). Germline assignment: CDR1 LNHDA and CDR2 SQIVND (reference sequence). This CDR3 spans 16 amino acids. The V end was cut by 4 bases, the J end by 0 bases, with 10 bases between. As DNA, the CDR3 is TGTGCCAGTAGTAACGACAGGAGCTCCTATAATTCACCCCTCCACTTT. This encodes CASSNDRSSYNSPLHF.

The V and J genes are TRBV20-1 and TRBJ2-7; no firm D call. Germline loops: CDR1 DFQATT, CDR2 SNEGSKA (reference sequence). Between the trimmed V and J ends, which lost 3 bases and 3 bases, there was a span of 15 bases. The CDR3 runs to 14 residues. The DNA for the CDR3 is TGCAGTGCTAGCGGCCCACTTTCTTACTACGAGCAGTACTTC. It specifies CSASGPLSYYEQYF.

The chain has TRBV6-2 or TRBV6-3 and TRBJ1-2, with D unresolved. From germline, CDR1 is MNHEY and CDR2 SVGEGT. Trimming took off 5 bases at V and 9 bases at J, with 13 bases between the two ends. This CDR3 has 12 residues. CDR3 nucleotide sequence: TGTGCCAGCAGTGGTAGACTCGACCGCTACACCTTC. As protein: CASSGRLDRYTF.

The chain is built from TRBV12-3 or TRBV12-4 and TRBJ2-2; the D is unclear. Trimming removed 3 bases from V and 2 bases from J, with 10 bases in between. The CDR3 has 15 residues. CDR3 amino acids: CASSFLMGNTGELFF. CDR3 coding DNA: TGTGCCAGCAGTTTTTTGATGGGTAACACCGGGGAGCTGTTTTTT.

The gene calls are TRBV19 and TRBJ1-1; D call uncertain. With 3 bases removed from V and 0 bases from J, the gap between germline ends came to 5 bases. The CDR3 totals 13 residues. Germline V gives CDR1 LNHDA, CDR2 SQIVND (reference sequence). CDR3 sequence reads: CASSIDLNTEAFF. The CDR3 DNA reads as TGTGCCAGTAGTATCGACCTGAACACTGAAGCTTTCTTT.

This clonotype has a single count. This rearrangement joins TRBV20-1 to TRBJ2-7; the D gene is possibly TRBD1 (6 bases). The length of the CDR3 is 14 residues. In germline, CDR1 is DFQATT, CDR2 SNEGSKA (reference sequence). The V and J ends lost 0 bases and 4 bases respectively, with 13 bases between them. The CDR3 nucleotides read TGCAGTGCTAGAGATCCGGCACAGGGTTACGAGCAGTACTTC. Translation gives CSARDPAQGYEQYF.

The chain has TRBV2 and TRBJ2-7; 7 bases align to TRBD1. Trimming cost V 6 bases and J 0 bases; bases outside gene matches: 5. The CDR3 sequence is 14 residues long. The V gene's germline CDR1 is SNHLY and CDR2 FYNNEI. CDR3 nucleotide sequence: TGTGCCAGCAGGAGGACAGGAAGCTCCTACGAGCAGTACTTC. This gives the protein CASRRTGSSYEQYF.

The gene calls are TRBV6-1 and TRBJ2-5; 9 nucleotides agree with TRBD1. Germline V CDR1 and CDR2: MNHNS, SASEGT. The CDR3 contains 14 residues. Trimming at V came to 6 bases and at J to 1 base, leaving 3 bases not matched to a gene. This CDR3 reads CASRRDRVQETQYF. CDR3 nucleotides: TGTGCCAGCAGAAGGGACAGGGTCCAAGAGACCCAGTACTTC.

J is TRBJ2-7 and V is TRBV28; 7 nucleotides line up with TRBD1. The CDR3 has 13 residues. V was clipped by 5 bases and J by 5 bases; unmatched bases: 6. CDR1 is MDHEN, CDR2 SYDVKM, per germline. CDR3 sequence (DNA): TGTGCCAGCAGTCCCCCGACAGGGAACGAGCAGTACTTC. Its protein product is CASSPPTGNEQYF. Variable domain in full (rest from reference TRBV28 and TRBJ2-7): DVKVTQSSRYLVKRTGEKVFLECVQDMDHENMFWYRQDPGLGLRLIYFSYDVKMKEKGDIPEGYSVSREKKERFSLILESASTNQTSMYLCASSPPTGNEQYFGPGTRLTVT.

The J gene is TRBJ1-1, the V gene TRBV7-3; D is ambiguous. V was pared by 5 bases and J by 1 base, with 8 bases between. There are 13 residues in the CDR3. In germline, CDR1 is SGHTA, CDR2 FQGTGA. CDR3 in amino acids: CASSRTRNTEAFF. In nucleotides, the CDR3 is TGTGCCAGCAGCCGAACCAGGAACACTGAAGCTTTCTTT.

This clonotype was picked up a small number of times. The chain employs TRBV28 and TRBJ1-2; the D gene is possibly TRBD1 (6 bases). CDR3 length: 12 amino acids. Trimming took off 3 bases at V and 7 bases at J, with 9 bases between the two ends. Germline V CDR1 and CDR2: MDHEN, SYDVKM. CDR3 bases: TGTGCCAGCAGTTTCAGGGGTGGTGGCTACACCTTC. Translated: CASSFRGGGYTF.

The gene calls are TRBV20-1 and TRBJ1-5; D is unclear. This CDR3 comprises 12 residues. V shed 2 bases and J shed 5 bases, with 7 bases lying between them. CDR1 DFQATT and CDR2 SNEGSKA come from the germline V gene (reference sequence). The CDR3 DNA sequence: TGCAGTGCTAGACGGGAGGATCAGCCCCAGCATTTT. It is translated as CSARREDQPQHF.

This chain uses TRBV20-1 with TRBJ2-1; TRBD1 matches 7 bases. This CDR3 contains 14 residues. V lost 5 bases and J lost 0; bases outside the gene matches: 4. Germline assignment: CDR1 DFQATT and CDR2 SNEGSKA (reference sequence). The CDR3 protein is CSAWRTGSYNEQFF. The CDR3 coding sequence is TGCAGTGCTTGGAGGACAGGCTCCTACAATGAGCAGTTCTTC.

The rearrangement links TRBV20-1 to TRBJ2-1; D remains unclear. Trimming cost V 3 bases and J 2 bases, with 2 bases left between them. This CDR3 spans 11 amino acids. Germline V gives CDR1 DFQATT, CDR2 SNEGSKA (reference sequence). CDR3 protein: CSASPYNEQFF. CDR3 nucleotides: TGCAGTGCTAGCCCCTACAATGAGCAGTTCTTC.

This chain links TRBV3-1 with TRBJ2-1; 8 bases match TRBD2. The CDR3 is 15 amino acids. Per germline, CDR1 LGHDT and CDR2 YNNKEL (reference sequence). Unmatched junction bases numbered 7, after V lost 4 bases and J lost 5 bases. The CDR3 region has the DNA TGTGCCAGCAGCCTGCGGGGGGCCAGGAACAATGAGCAGTTCTTC. Translation gives CASSLRGARNNEQFF.

The CDR3 region is CASNRNSNQPQHF. Written as DNA, the CDR3 is TGTGCCAGTAACAGAAATAGCAATCAGCCCCAGCATTTT. This chain joins TRBV2 and TRBJ1-5, with D uncertain. Trimming stripped 9 bases from V and 0 bases from J, with 9 bases between. Per germline, CDR1 SNHLY and CDR2 FYNNEI. This CDR3 has 13 amino acids.

The V and J genes are TRBV20-1 and TRBJ2-3; D remains unclear. There are 14 residues in the CDR3. V was pared by 0 bases and J by 4 bases, with 11 bases between. Per the germline V gene, CDR1 is DFQATT and CDR2 is SNEGSKA (reference sequence). CDR3 amino acids: CSARDPKGPDTQYF. For the CDR3, the DNA is TGCAGTGCTAGAGATCCGAAAGGTCCAGATACGCAGTATTTT.

The J gene is TRBJ1-5, the V gene TRBV7-2; D is unresolved. The CDR3 contains 12 residues. The germline V gene has CDR1 SGHTA and CDR2 FQGNSA. Trimming left V 1 base short and J 9 bases short, with 7 bases between. CDR3 protein: CASSLGSGPQHF. CDR3 in DNA: TGTGCCAGCAGCTTAGGTTCTGGGCCCCAGCATTTT.

V and J are TRBV30 and TRBJ2-2; D may be TRBD2 (5 bases). The CDR3 runs to 15 residues. The ends were cut back, 2 bases at V and 4 bases at J, with 14 bases in the middle. Germline assignment: CDR1 GTSNPN and CDR2 SVGIG (reference sequence). The CDR3 DNA reads as TGTGCCTGGAGTCCAGACTACGGCATCACCGGGGAGCTGTTTTTT. It is translated as CAWSPDYGITGELFF.

This clonotype was observed once. The chain carries TRBV29-1 and TRBJ2-1; 7 bases line up with TRBD2. In germline, CDR1 is SQVTM, CDR2 ANQGSEA. This CDR3 contains 14 residues. Trimming at V came to 6 bases and at J to 0 bases, leaving 5 bases not matched to a gene. CDR3: CSVAGEGSYNEQFF. The CDR3 DNA reads TGCAGCGTCGCGGGGGAGGGCTCCTACAATGAGCAGTTCTTC.